The clone carrying this T cell receptor (beta chain) was counted at least ten times. As for time point: newly diagnosed GD, antithyroid drugs for less than 3 months. Construction of the TCR library relied on RNA isolated from PBMCs. Germline lookup yields CDR1 SGHVS and CDR2 FQNEAQ. The V and J ends lost 3 bases and 2 bases, in that order; junction bases with no gene match: 4. The CDR3 is made up of 16 amino acids. The sample belongs to a study of regulatory T cells in long-lasting Graves disease. Arm-PCR of CDR3 regions and iRepertoire HTBI primers were used to build TCR beta libraries. TCRdb re-derived calls from the multiplex PCR reads in MiXCR, one entry per CDR3 protein. The sample contains 520,000 or so distinct CDR3 sequences, around 12% of which appear only once. Separately, the same data were catalogued under a study of T cells in Graves' hyperthyroidism and ophthalmopathy.

The chain employs TRBV7-8 and TRBJ2-5; 12 nucleotides agree with TRBD2. The source material was peripheral blood mononuclear cells (PBMCs), sampled at new diagnosis, from a patient treated with antithyroid drugs. The sequence derives from a woman aged 25 to 45 with Graves disease. The chain's CDR3 is CASSFASGRDQETQYF. The CDR3 coding sequence is TGTGCCAGCAGCTTCGCTAGCGGGAGGGATCAAGAGACCCAGTACTTC. Filled out from reference TRBV7-8 and TRBJ2-5, the complete variable domain reads GAGVSQSPRYKVAKRGQDVALRCDPISGHVSLFWYQQALGQGPEFLTYFQNEAQLDKSGLPSDRFFAERPEGSVSTLKIQRTQQEDSAVYLCASSFASGRDQETQYFGPGTRLLVL.